This T cell receptor (beta chain) was found in a study of human T cells and chemical hapten exposure. This clonotype showed up just a few times. CDR3 length: 16 amino acids. J gave up 4 bases and V 3 bases, and 5 bases lay outside the gene matches. From germline, CDR1 is LNHDA and CDR2 SQIVND (reference sequence). TCRdb re-called the RACE reads with MiXCR, one entry per CDR3 protein. The table shows around 85,000 distinct CDR3 sequences, with 10% to 15% occurring only once. Time point indicated: patch test 3, about 24 weeks after DPC sensitization. The treatment here: therapeutic diphenylcyclopropenone sensitization with weekly scalp DPC.

The source was whole blood, collected in connection with sensitization to the hapten diphenylcyclopropenone (DPC). V and J are TRBV19 and TRBJ2-2; the match to TRBD1 covers 10 bases. This clonotype originated in a woman aged 45-65 years with alopecia areata. Some clones in this sample may be carry-over from other donors' samples. The CDR3 region has the DNA TGTGCCAGTAGTATCGAAGGGACAGGGGCCACCGGGGAGCTGTTTTTT. Translating it yields CASSIEGTGATGELFF.